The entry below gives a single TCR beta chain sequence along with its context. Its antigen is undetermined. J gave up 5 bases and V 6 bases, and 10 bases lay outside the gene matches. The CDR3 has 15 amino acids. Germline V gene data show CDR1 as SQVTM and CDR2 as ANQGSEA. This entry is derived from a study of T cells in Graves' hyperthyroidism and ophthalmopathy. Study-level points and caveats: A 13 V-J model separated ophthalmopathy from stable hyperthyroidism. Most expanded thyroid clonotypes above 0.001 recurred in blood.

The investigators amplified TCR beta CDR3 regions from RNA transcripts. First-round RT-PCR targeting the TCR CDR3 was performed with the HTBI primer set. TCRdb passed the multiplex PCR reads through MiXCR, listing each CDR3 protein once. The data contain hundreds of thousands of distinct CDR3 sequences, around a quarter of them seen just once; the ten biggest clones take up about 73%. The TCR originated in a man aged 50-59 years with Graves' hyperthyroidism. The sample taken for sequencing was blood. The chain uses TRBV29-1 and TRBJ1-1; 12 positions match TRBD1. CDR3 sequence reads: CSVRDRGRPMTEAFF. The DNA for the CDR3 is TGCAGCGTCCGGGACAGGGGGCGACCGATGACTGAAGCTTTCTTT.